This paragraph covers one T cell receptor beta chain sequence. Its specificity is not known. The data were obtained in a study of vaccination and CD4 T cells after COVID-19. The Oncomine TCR Beta short-read assay was applied to DNA of cultured CD4+ T cells. TCRdb reanalysed the PCR reads using MiXCR and keeps one entry per CDR3 protein. Of roughly 7,000 distinct CDR3 sequences listed, over 70% are singletons. Treatment here: approximately 10-day PBMC culture with coronavirus spike peptide pools or control peptides (ViraFEST assay). Collection of the unexposed donor's CD4+ T cells took place before the COVID-19 pandemic (2011-2018). Culture conditions combined 1.5 million to 2.5 million PBMCs per well with about 9.2 IU/ml IL-2 and about 9.8 ug/ml peptide pools. Fresh IL-2 medium was used to replace half of the medium on days 3 and 7. The germline gives CDR1 SGHRS, CDR2 YFSETQ. This CDR3 comprises 14 residues. The germline V and J ends were trimmed by 4 bases and 2 bases, with 13 bases remaining between them.

This TCR was recovered from a human donor in good health. This chain joins TRBV5-1 and TRBJ2-7; D is possibly TRBD1 (5 bases). Sequencing used CD4+ T cells from blood, cultured in vitro. CDR3 in amino acids: CASSGAIGAYEQYF. CDR3 nucleotide sequence: TGCGCCAGCAGCGGGGCTATAGGGGCCTACGAGCAGTACTTC.